This TCR beta chain was identified in a study of blood T cell repertoires in COVID-19. Clones were read by immunoSEQ multiplex PCR, and TCRdb kept only the in-frame ones, dropping some. The sample has under 450,000 clones, around 87% seen once. The CDR3 covers 15 residues. Germline V gene sequence: CDR1 PRHDT, CDR2 FYEKMQ (reference sequence). V trimming: 3 bases; J trimming: 11 bases; junction bases outside the gene matches: 13. The specimen sequenced was PBMCs or T cells enriched from blood (not recorded which). The chain links TRBV13 to TRBJ1-1; 9 bases align to TRBD1. This TCR was recovered from a man under 40 who had recovered from COVID-19. CDR3 DNA sequence: TGTGCCAGCAGCTTCGGGACAGGGAGGGGTAAAGGGGCTTTCTTT. It is translated as CASSFGTGRGKGAFF.